Below, 10 T cell receptor beta chains from the same sample are listed, as sequenced in a study of blood T cell repertoires in COVID-19. Some clones are missing from TCRdb's copy, which holds only in-frame ones; the method was immunoSEQ multiplex PCR. The sample lists around 8,000 clones; 80% to 90% were seen once. The sequencing input was peripheral blood. These receptors all come from a human donor in a cohort sampled during active COVID-19.

This clone came up once. The chain carries TRBV4-1 and TRBJ2-3, with 8 bases fitting TRBD2. The CDR3 length is 16 residues. Trimming cost V 4 bases and J 0 bases; bases outside gene matches: 6. The germline V gene encodes CDR1 MGHRA and CDR2 YSYEKL. CDR3 amino acids: CASSLLLADSTDTQYF. The CDR3 DNA reads TGCGCCAGCAGCCTCCTACTAGCGGACAGCACAGATACGCAGTATTTT.

The chain uses TRBV1 and TRBJ2-2; TRBD1 is taken as the D call from the table, unchecked against the DNA. TRBV1 is a listed pseudogene. The CDR3 is 14 amino acids. The CDR3 DNA reads TGCACCAGCAGCCAGAGGGGGCGGACCGGGGAGCTGTTTTTT. Protein: CTSSQRGRTGELFF.

V gene TRBV5-1 combines with J gene TRBJ2-7; D call uncertain. The germline V gene has CDR1 SGHRS and CDR2 YFSETQ. The V end lost 1 base, the J end lost 5 bases, and 13 bases lay between the germline ends. The CDR3 length is 14 residues. The CDR3 region is CASSLNPPVDEQYF. As DNA, the CDR3 is TGCGCCAGCAGCTTGAACCCGCCGGTGGACGAGCAGTACTTC.

This chain joins TRBV7-8 and TRBJ2-7; TRBD2 matches at 9 bases. The J segment lost 2 bases and the V segment lost 6 bases, leaving 14 bases of the junction unmatched. The CDR3 has 17 residues. The germline V gene has CDR1 SGHVS and CDR2 FQNEAQ. The DNA for the CDR3 is TGTGCCAGCAGAAAAGACTTCAGCGGGAGGTCGCCCTACGAGCAGTACTTC. This sequence encodes CASRKDFSGRSPYEQYF.

This chain joins TRBV5-8 and TRBJ2-5; D not resolved. V was cut by 3 bases and J by 3 bases, with 15 bases left in between. Germline V gene lookup returns CDR1 SGHTS and CDR2 YDEGEE. The CDR3 sequence is 15 residues long. CDR3 nucleotide sequence: TGTGCCAGCAGCTCCCGCGGCAGTAGTAAAGAGACCCAGTACTTC. Protein: CASSSRGSSKETQYF.

The chain joins TRBV24-1 to TRBJ2-7; D is perhaps TRBD2 (7 bases). Germline values: CDR1 KGHDR, CDR2 SFDVKD. The CDR3 contains 15 residues. V was trimmed by 4 bases and J by 3 bases, leaving 15 bases between them. This CDR3 is CATSDAGAGRYEQYF. Here the CDR3 DNA reads TGTGCCACCAGTGACGCGGGGGCAGGGCGCTACGAGCAGTACTTC.

The chain joins TRBV12-3 or TRBV12-4 to TRBJ1-2; 10 bases agree with TRBD1. After removal of 6 bases from V and 5 bases from J, the junction contained 3 bases not matched to a gene. The CDR3 has 13 amino acids. The CDR3 loop is CASRDRGPYGYTF. DNA of the CDR3: TGTGCCAGCAGAGACAGGGGGCCATATGGCTACACCTTC.

The rearrangement links TRBV3-1 (or the pseudogene TRBV3-2) to TRBJ2-1, with 7 bases matching TRBD2. V lost 3 bases and J lost 7; bases outside the gene matches: 12. Germline-derived CDR1 and CDR2 are LGHDT and YNNKEL (reference sequence). CDR3 length: 16 residues. The CDR3 DNA reads as TGTGCCAGCAGCCATTACGTGGGAGGGCCACAAAATGAGCAGTTCTTC. Translated: CASSHYVGGPQNEQFF.

The genes are TRBV6-1 and TRBJ1-5, with a weak D call TRBD1 (6 bases). The V gene lost 3 bases and the J gene lost 0 bases, with 12 bases spanning the gap. Germline lookup yields CDR1 MNHNS and CDR2 SASEGT. The CDR3 spans 16 residues. CDR3 loop: CASSEYRDNSNQPQHF. The CDR3 coding sequence is TGTGCCAGCAGTGAGTACCGGGACAATAGCAATCAGCCCCAGCATTTT.

This clone was observed a single time. The chain combines TRBV4-1 with TRBJ2-3; TRBD2 matches at 14 bases. Germline lookup yields CDR1 MGHRA and CDR2 YSYEKL. With 3 bases clipped from V and 3 bases from J, the junction kept 2 bases outside the gene matches. The CDR3 is 16 residues long. The CDR3 loop is CASSHRLAGGTDTQYF. Here the CDR3 DNA reads TGCGCCAGCAGCCACAGACTAGCGGGAGGGACAGATACGCAGTATTTT.